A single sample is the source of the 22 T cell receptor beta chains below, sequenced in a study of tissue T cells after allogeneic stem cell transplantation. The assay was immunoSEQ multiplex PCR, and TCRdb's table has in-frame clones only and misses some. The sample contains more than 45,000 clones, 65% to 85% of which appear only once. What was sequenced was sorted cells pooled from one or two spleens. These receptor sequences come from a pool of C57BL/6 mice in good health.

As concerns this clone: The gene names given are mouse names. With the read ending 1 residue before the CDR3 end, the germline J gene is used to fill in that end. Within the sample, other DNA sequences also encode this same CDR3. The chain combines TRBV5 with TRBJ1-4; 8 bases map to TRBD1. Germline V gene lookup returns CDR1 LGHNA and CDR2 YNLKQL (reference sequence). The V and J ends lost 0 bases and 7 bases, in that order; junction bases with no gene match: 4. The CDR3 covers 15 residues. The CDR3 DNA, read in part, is TGTGCCAGCAGCCAAGACAGGGGGCGCGGCGAAAGATTATTT. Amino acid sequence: CASSQDRGRGERLF. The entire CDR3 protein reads CASSQDRGRGERLFF.

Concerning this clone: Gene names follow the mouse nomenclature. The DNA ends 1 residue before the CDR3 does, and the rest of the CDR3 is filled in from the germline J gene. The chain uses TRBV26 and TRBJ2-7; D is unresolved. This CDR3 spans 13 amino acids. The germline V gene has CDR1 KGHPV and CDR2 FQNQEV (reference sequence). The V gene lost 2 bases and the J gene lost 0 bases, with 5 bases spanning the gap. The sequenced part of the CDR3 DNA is TGTGCCAGCAGTCTGACGAGCTCCTATGAACAGTAC. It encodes CASSLTSSYEQY. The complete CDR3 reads CASSLTSSYEQYF.

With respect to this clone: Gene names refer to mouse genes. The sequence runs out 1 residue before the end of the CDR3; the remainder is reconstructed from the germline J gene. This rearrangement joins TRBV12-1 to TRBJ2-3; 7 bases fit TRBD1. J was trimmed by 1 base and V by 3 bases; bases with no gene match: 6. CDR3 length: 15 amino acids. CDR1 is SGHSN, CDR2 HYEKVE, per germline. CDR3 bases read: TGTGCCAGCTCTTTCACAGGGGACGGTGCAGAAACGCTGTAT. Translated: CASSFTGDGAETLY. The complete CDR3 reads CASSFTGDGAETLYF.

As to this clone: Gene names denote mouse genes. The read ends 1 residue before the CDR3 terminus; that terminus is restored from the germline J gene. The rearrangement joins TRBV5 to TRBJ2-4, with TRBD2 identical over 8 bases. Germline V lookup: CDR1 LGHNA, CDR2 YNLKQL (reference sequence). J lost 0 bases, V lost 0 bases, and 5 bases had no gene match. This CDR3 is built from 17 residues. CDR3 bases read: TGTGCCAGCAGCCAAGAAATGGGGGGGGCTAGTCAAAACACCTTGTAC. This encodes CASSQEMGGASQNTLY. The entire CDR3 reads CASSQEMGGASQNTLYF.

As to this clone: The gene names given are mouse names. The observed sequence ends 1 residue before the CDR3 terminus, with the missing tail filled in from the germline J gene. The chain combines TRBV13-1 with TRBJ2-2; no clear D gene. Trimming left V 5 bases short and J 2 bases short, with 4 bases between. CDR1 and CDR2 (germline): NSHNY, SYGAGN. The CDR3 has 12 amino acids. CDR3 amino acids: CASRNNTGQLYF. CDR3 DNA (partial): TGTGCCAGCAGGAATAACACCGGGCAGCTCTAC.

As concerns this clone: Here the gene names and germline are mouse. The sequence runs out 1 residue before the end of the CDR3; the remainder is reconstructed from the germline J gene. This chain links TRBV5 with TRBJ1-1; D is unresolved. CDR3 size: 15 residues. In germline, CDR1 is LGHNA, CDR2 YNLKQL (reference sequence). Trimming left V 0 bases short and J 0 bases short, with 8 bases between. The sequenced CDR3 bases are TGTGCCAGCAGCCAAGATCTGACACCAAACACAGAAGTCTTC. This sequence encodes CASSQDLTPNTEVF. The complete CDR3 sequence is CASSQDLTPNTEVFF.

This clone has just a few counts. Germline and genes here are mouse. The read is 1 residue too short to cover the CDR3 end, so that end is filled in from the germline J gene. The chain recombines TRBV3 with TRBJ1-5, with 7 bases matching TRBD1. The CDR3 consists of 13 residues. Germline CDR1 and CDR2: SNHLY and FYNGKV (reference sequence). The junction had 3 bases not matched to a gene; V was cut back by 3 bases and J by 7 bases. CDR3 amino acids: CASSLAGGQAPLF. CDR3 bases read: TGTGCCAGCAGCTTGGCAGGGGGTCAGGCTCCGCTT.

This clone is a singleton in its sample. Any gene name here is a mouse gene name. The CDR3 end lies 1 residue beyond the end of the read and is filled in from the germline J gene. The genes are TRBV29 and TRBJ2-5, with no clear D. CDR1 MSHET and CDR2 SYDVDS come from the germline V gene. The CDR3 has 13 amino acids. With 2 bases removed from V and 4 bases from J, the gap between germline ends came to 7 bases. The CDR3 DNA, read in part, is TGTGCTAGCAGTTTACGTGGGAAAGACACCCAGTAC. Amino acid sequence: CASSLRGKDTQY. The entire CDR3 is CASSLRGKDTQYF. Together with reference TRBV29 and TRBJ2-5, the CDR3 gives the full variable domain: DMKVTQMPRYLIKRMGENVLLECGQDMSHETMYWYRQDPGLGLQLIYISYDVDSNSEGDIPKGYRVSRKKREHFSLILDSAKTNQTSVYFCASSLRGKDTQYFGPGTRLLVL.

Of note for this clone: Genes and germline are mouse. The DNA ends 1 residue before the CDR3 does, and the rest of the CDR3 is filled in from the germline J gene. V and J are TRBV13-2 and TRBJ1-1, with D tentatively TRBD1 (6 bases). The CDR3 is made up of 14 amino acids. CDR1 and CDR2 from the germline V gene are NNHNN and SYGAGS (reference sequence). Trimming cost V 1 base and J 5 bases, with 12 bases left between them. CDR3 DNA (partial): TGTGCCAGCGGTGATTGGCAGGGGAGGACAGAAGTCTTC. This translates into CASGDWQGRTEVF. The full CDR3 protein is CASGDWQGRTEVFF.

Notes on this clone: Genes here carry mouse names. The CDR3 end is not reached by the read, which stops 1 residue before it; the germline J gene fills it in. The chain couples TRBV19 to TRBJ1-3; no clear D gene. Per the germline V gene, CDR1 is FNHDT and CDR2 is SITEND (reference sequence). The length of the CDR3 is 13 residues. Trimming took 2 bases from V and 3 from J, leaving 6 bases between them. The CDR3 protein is CASSIGDGNTLYF. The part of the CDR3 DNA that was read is TGTGCCAGCAGTATCGGGGATGGAAATACGCTCTAT.

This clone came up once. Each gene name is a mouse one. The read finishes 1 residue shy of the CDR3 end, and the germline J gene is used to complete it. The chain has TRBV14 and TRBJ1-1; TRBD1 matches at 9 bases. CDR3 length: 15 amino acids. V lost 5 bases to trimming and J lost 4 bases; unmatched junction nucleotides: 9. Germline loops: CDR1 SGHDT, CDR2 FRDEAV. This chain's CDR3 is CASSPRDRESTEVFF. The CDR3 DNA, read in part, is TGTGCCAGCAGCCCGCGGGACAGGGAGAGCACAGAAGTCTTC.

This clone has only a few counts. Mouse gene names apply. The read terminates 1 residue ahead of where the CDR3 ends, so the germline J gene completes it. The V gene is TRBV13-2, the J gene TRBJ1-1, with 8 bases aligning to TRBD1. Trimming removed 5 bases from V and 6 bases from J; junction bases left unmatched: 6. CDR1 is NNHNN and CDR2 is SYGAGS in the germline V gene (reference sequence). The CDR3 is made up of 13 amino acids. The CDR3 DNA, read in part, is TGTGCCAGCGGGGACAGGGTTCGGGCAGAAGTCTTC. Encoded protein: CASGDRVRAEVF. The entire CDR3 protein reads CASGDRVRAEVFF.

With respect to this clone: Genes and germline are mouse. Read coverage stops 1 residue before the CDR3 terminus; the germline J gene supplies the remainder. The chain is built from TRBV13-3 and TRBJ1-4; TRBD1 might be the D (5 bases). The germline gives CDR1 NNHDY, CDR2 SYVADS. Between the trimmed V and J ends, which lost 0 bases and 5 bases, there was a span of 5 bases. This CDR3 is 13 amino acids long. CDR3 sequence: CASSDEGNERLFF. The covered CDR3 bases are TGTGCCAGCAGTGATGAGGGGAACGAAAGATTATTT.

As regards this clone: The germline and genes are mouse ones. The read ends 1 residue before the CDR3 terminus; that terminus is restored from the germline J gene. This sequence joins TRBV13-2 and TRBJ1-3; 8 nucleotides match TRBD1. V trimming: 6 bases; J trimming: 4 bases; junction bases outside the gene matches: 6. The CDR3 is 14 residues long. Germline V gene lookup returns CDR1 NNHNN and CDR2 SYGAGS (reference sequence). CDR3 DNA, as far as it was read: TGTGCCAGCGCCGAGACAGGGGAGGGAAATACGCTCTAT. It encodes CASAETGEGNTLY. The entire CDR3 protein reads CASAETGEGNTLYF.

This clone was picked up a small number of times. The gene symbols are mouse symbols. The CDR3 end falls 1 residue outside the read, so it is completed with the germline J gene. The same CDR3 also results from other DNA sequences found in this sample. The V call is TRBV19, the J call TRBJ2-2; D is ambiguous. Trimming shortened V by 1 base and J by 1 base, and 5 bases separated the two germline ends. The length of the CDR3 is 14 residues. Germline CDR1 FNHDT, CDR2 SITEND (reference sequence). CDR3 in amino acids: CASSIRENTGQLYF. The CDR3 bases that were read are TGTGCCAGCAGTATACGGGAAAACACCGGGCAGCTCTAC.

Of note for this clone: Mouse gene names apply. CDR3 protein: CASSLPGQDTQYF. The covered CDR3 bases are TGTGCCAGCAGTTTGCCTGGGCAAGACACCCAGTAC. The chain is built from TRBV19 and TRBJ2-5; D is perhaps TRBD2 (5 bases). The CDR3 is cut off 1 residue early in the read; its end comes from the germline J gene. CDR3 length equals 13 residues. The V end was cut by 4 bases, the J end by 3 bases, with 9 bases between. Germline V gene data show CDR1 as FNHDT and CDR2 as SITEND (reference sequence).

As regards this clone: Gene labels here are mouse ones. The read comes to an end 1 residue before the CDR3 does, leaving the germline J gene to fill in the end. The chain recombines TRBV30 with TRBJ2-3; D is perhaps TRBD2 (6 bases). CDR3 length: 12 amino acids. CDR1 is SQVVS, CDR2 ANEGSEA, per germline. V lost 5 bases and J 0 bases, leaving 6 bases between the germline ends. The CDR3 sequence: CSSLGSAETLYF. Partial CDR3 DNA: TGTAGTTCTCTGGGGAGTGCAGAAACGCTGTAT.

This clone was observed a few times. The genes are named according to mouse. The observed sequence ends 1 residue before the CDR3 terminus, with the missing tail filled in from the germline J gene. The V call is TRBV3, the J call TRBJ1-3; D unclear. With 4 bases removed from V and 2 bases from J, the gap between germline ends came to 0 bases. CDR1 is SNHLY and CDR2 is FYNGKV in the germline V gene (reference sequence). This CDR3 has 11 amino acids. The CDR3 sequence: CASSSGNTLYF. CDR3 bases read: TGTGCCAGCAGCTCTGGAAATACGCTCTAT.

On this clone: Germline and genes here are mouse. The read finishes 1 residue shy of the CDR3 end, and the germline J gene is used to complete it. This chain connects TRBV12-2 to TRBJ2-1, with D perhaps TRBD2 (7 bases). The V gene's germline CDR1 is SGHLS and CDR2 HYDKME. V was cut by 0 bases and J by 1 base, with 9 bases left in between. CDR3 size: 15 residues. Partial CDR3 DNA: TGTGCCAGCTCTCTCGGGGGGCGAAACTATGCTGAGCAGTTC. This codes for CASSLGGRNYAEQF. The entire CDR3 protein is CASSLGGRNYAEQFF.

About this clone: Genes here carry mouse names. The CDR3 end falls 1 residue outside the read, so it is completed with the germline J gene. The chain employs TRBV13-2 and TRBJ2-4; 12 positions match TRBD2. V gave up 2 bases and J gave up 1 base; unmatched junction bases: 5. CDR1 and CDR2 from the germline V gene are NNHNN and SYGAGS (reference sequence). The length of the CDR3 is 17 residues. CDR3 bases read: TGTGCCAGCGGTGAAGACTGGGGGGGCGCGCGTCAAAACACCTTGTAC. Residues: CASGEDWGGARQNTLY. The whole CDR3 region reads CASGEDWGGARQNTLYF.

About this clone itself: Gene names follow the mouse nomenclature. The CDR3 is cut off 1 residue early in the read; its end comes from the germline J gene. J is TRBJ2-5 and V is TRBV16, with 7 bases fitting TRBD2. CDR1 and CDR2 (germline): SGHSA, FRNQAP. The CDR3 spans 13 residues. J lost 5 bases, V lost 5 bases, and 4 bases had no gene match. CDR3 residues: CASSLLGPDTQYF. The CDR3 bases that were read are TGTGCAAGCAGCCTACTGGGGCCAGACACCCAGTAC.

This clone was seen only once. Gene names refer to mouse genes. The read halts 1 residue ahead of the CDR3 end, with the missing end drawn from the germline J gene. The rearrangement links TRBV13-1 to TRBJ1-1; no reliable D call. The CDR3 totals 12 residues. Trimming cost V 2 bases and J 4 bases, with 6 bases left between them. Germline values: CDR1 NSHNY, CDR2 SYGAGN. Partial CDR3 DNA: TGTGCCAGCAGTGAAGACCGCACAGAAGTCTTC. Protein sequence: CASSEDRTEVF. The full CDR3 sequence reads CASSEDRTEVFF.